This T cell receptor (beta chain) was identified in a study of OX40 agonist ivuxolimab in advanced cancers. Whole-study context: Cancers in dose escalation were hepatocellular, melanoma, renal cell and head and neck. Study results and limitations: Low normalized T-cell clonal expansion also characterized some of the nonresponders. Undetermined was the antigen specificity of the expanded peripheral T cells.

Comment on this clone: Its antigen is unknown.

Some clones are missing from TCRdb's copy, which holds only in-frame ones; the method was immunoSEQ multiplex PCR. In the table there are around 40,000 clones, 80% to 90% of which are singletons. V lost 7 bases to trimming and J lost 5 bases; unmatched junction nucleotides: 13. Germline loops: CDR1 SGHAT, CDR2 FQNNGV. The CDR3 spans 16 residues. The chain links TRBV11-2 to TRBJ1-5, with TRBD1 matching over 8 bases. The sample here was CD4+ or CD8+ T cells sorted from blood, taken in a trial of the OX40 agonist ivuxolimab. This TCR came from an adult with an advanced solid tumor such as melanoma, head and neck, liver or kidney cancer. The CDR3 region has the DNA TGTGCCAGCAACCTTACTATACAGGGGGGAGATCAGCCCCAGCATTTT. Amino acid sequence: CASNLTIQGGDQPQHF.